This T cell receptor (beta chain) was recovered during a study of T-cell memory formation after mild COVID-19. The CDR3 has 14 amino acids. V lost 3 bases to trimming and J lost 4 bases; unmatched junction nucleotides: 2. CDR1 is GTSNPN, CDR2 SVGIG, per germline (reference sequence). Each CDR3 protein gets one entry after TCRdb re-called the 5' RACE reads with MiXCR. The profile shows about 90,000 distinct CDR3 sequences, 10% to 15% of them singletons. The chain joins TRBV30 to TRBJ2-3; TRBD2 aligns across 12 bases. The sequence came from an adult woman who had mild COVID-19 (a few samples of this study predate the infection). Cell type and time point are not known. The sequencing sample was made of PBMCs or a T cell subset sorted from them (not recorded which). The CDR3 DNA is TGTGCCTGGAGGACTAGCGGGGGCCCAGATACGCAGTATTTT. Translating it yields CAWRTSGGPDTQYF.